This T cell receptor beta chain was identified during a study of blood T cell repertoires in COVID-19. The wider study: T cells, B-cell-depleted T cells, or PBMCs supplied cDNA or gDNA.

Per the study methods: Amplifying reference gene primers gave estimates of nucleated cell counts. Method: immunoSEQ multiplex PCR; TCRdb's copy keeps in-frame clones and lacks some. The DNA was the basis for D and trimming; V, J and clone size are from that table. Of 150,000 to 200,000 clones listed, about 88% are singletons. The sequenced sample consisted of peripheral blood. The clonotype was recovered from a human donor in a cohort sampled during active COVID-19.

DNA for the CDR3: TGTGCCAGCAGCTTGCGGCGGGGGTTGTCGAGTACGCAGTATTTT. Amino acid sequence: CASSLRRGLSSTQYF. The chain joins TRBV5-8 to TRBJ2-3; 7 bases fit TRBD2. Losses at the gene ends were 1 base for V and 8 bases for J; bases not matched to a gene: 10. Looked up from germline, CDR1 is SGHTS and CDR2 is YDEGEE. The CDR3 runs to 15 residues.